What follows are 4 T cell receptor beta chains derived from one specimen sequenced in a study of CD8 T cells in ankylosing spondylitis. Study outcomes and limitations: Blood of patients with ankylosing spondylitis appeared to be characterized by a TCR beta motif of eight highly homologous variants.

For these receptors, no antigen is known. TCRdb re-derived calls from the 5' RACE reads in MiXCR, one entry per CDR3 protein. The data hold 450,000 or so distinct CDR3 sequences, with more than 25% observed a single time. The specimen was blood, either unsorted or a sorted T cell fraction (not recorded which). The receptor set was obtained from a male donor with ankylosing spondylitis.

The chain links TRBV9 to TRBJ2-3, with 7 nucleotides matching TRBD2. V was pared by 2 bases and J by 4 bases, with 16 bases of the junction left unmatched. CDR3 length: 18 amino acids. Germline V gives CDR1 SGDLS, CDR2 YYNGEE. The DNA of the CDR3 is TGTGCCAGCAGCGTTACGACCAGGACTAGAAGCGTCGCAGATACGCAGTATTTT. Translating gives CASSVTTRTRSVADTQYF.

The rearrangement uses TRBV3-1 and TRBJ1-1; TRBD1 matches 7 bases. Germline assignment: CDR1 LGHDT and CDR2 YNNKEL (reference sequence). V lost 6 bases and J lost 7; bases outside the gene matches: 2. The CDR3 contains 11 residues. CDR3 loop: CASRRQGEAFF. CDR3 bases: TGTGCCAGCAGACGACAGGGTGAAGCTTTCTTT.

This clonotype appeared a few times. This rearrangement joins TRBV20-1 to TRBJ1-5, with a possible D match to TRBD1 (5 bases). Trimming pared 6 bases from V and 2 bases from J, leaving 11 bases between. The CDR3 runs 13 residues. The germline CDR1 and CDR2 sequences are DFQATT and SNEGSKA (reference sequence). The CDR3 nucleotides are TGCAGTGCCCTCGGGGGGGGCAATCAGCCCCAGCATTTT. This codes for CSALGGGNQPQHF.

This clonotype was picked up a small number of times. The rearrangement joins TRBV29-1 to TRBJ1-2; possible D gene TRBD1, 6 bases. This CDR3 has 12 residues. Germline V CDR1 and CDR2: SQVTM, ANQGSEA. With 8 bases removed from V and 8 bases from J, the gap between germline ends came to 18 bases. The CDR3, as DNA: TGCAGCTGGGGCACGGGGGCGCAAGGCTACACCTTC. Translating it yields CSWGTGAQGYTF.